The 15 T cell receptor beta chains below come from one sample, sequenced in a study of T cells after yellow fever vaccination. TCRdb fed the 5' RACE reads into MiXCR, producing one record per CDR3 protein. The sample has more than 450,000 distinct CDR3 sequences, around a fifth seen once. The sample here was PBMCs, taken roughly 20 days after the first yellow fever vaccination. Receptors originate from a man aged 18 to 29 who received the YFV17D yellow fever vaccine.

This chain links TRBV6-1 with TRBJ1-5; D remains ambiguous. V was cut by 2 bases and J by 2 bases, with 7 bases left in between. Germline V gene data show CDR1 as MNHNS and CDR2 as SASEGT. The CDR3 length is 14 residues. CDR3 residues: CASSEQLGNQPQHF. DNA for the CDR3: TGTGCCAGCAGTGAACAGTTGGGCAATCAGCCCCAGCATTTT.

Only a few counts were recorded for this clonotype. The rearrangement uses TRBV29-1 and TRBJ2-5, with 11 nucleotides matching TRBD2. V was pared by 7 bases and J by 5 bases, with 9 bases of the junction left unmatched. The CDR3 is made up of 14 amino acids. Germline V CDR1 and CDR2: SQVTM, ANQGSEA. CDR3 region: CSAYPSGGLETQYF. The DNA of the CDR3 is TGCAGCGCTTATCCTAGCGGGGGGTTGGAGACCCAGTACTTC.

There are a few counts of this clonotype. CDR3 sequence (DNA): TGTGCCAGCAAGGCTAAGGGAACTAGCACAGATACGCAGTATTTT. This codes for CASKAKGTSTDTQYF. The chain combines TRBV12-3 or TRBV12-4 with TRBJ2-3, with D unresolved. This CDR3 contains 15 residues. Trimming took 7 bases from V and 0 from J, leaving 14 bases between them.

The genes are TRBV18 and TRBJ1-4; 7 bases are shared with TRBD1. This CDR3 has 15 residues. V lost 3 bases to trimming and J lost 8 bases; unmatched junction nucleotides: 9. Germline V gene data show CDR1 as KGHSH and CDR2 as LQKENI. The CDR3 spells CASSPSGQQTEKLFF. In DNA form, the CDR3 reads TGTGCCAGCTCACCGTCGGGACAGCAAACCGAAAAACTGTTTTTT.

The chain employs TRBV11-1 and TRBJ2-3; 14 bases map to TRBD2. Trimming cost V 4 bases and J 2 bases; bases outside gene matches: 14. The CDR3 contains 20 residues. Germline V gives CDR1 SGHAT, CDR2 FQDESV (reference sequence). This CDR3 is CASSSDRGLAGVINTDTQYF. The CDR3 region has the DNA TGTGCCAGCAGCTCGGATCGGGGACTAGCGGGGGTGATAAACACAGATACGCAGTATTTT.

The table lists this clonotype with a few counts. The junction departs from germline at one end; a sequencing error may be responsible. The chain has TRBV20-1 and TRBJ1-1, with D maybe TRBD1 (6 bases). Germline V gives CDR1 DFQATT, CDR2 SNEGSKA (reference sequence). The CDR3 has 13 residues. Here the CDR3 DNA reads TGCACTGCTACCCGGGACACGAACACTGAAGCTTTCTTT. Translation: CTATRDTNTEAFF.

V is TRBV6-5 and J is TRBJ2-7; D is perhaps TRBD1 (5 bases). The CDR3 sequence is 15 residues long. Trimming took off 4 bases at V and 4 bases at J, with 17 bases between the two ends. CDR1 is MNHEY and CDR2 is SVGAGI in the germline V gene. CDR3: CASSFSTGLRYEQYF. CDR3 nucleotide sequence: TGTGCCAGCAGTTTCTCCACAGGTCTACGGTACGAGCAGTACTTC.

The V gene is TRBV11-2, the J gene TRBJ2-5, with unresolved D. Trimming cost V 0 bases and J 4 bases, with 9 bases left between them. The CDR3 has 14 amino acids. Germline V lookup: CDR1 SGHAT, CDR2 FQNNGV. CDR3 nucleotides: TGTGCCAGCAGCTTAGATAGGACCGGAGAGACCCAGTACTTC. Translation: CASSLDRTGETQYF.

This clonotype has more than one count but fewer than ten. This sequence joins TRBV19 and TRBJ1-1; 11 nucleotides align to TRBD1. The trim removed 8 bases at V and 3 bases at J, leaving 2 bases unmatched. Germline V CDR1 and CDR2: LNHDA, SQIVND (reference sequence). There are 13 residues in the CDR3. The CDR3 DNA reads TGTGCCAGTGGACAGGGGGCAGACACTGAAGCTTTCTTT. It is translated as CASGQGADTEAFF. The full variable domain, rest sourced from reference TRBV19 and TRBJ1-1, is DGGITQSPKYLFRKEGQNVTLSCEQNLNHDAMYWYRQDPGQGLRLIYYSQIVNDFQKGDIAEGYSVSREKKESFPLTVTSAQKNPTAFYLCASGQGADTEAFFGQGTRLTVV.

The rearrangement links TRBV4-1 to TRBJ1-5, with D unresolved. In germline, CDR1 is MGHRA, CDR2 YSYEKL. This CDR3 contains 14 residues. Trimming stripped 1 base from V and 8 bases from J, with 12 bases between. This chain's CDR3 is CASSQVLGEEPQHF. CDR3 bases: TGCGCCAGCAGCCAAGTATTAGGAGAGGAGCCCCAGCATTTT.

The chain employs TRBV3-1 and TRBJ2-1; 8 bases line up with TRBD2. With V trimmed by 11 bases and J by 7 bases, 10 bases remained unmatched. Looked up from germline, CDR1 is LGHDT and CDR2 is YNNKEL (reference sequence). The CDR3 loop spans 13 amino acids. CDR3 nucleotide sequence: TGTGCCTCCGCGGGGGGTGGTAGGAATGAGCAGTTCTTC. Encoded protein: CASAGGGRNEQFF.

The chain is built from TRBV29-1 and TRBJ2-1; D gene uncertain. This CDR3 spans 13 amino acids. Germline CDR1 reads SQVTM; CDR2 reads ANQGSEA. Trimming took 5 bases from V and 2 from J, leaving 10 bases between them. The DNA for the CDR3 is TGCAGCGTTTGGTGGGCCACCTACAATGAGCAGTTCTTC. Its translation is CSVWWATYNEQFF.

The genes are TRBV5-1 and TRBJ1-1; no clear D. Germline V CDR1 and CDR2: SGHRS, YFSETQ. The V gene lost 4 bases and the J gene lost 2 bases, with 12 bases spanning the gap. The CDR3 extends over 14 amino acids. The chain's CDR3 is CASSQTSGNTEAFF. The CDR3 nucleotides read TGCGCCAGCAGCCAAACCTCCGGAAACACTGAAGCTTTCTTT.

This clonotype has only a few counts. This rearrangement joins TRBV7-7 to TRBJ2-7; no firm D call. Germline-derived CDR1 and CDR2 are SSHAT and FNYEAQ (reference sequence). The CDR3 covers 13 residues. V lost 5 bases and J 0 bases, leaving 8 bases between the germline ends. CDR3 DNA sequence: TGTGCCAGCAGCGCAGGCAGCTCCTACGAGCAGTACTTC. It yields the protein CASSAGSSYEQYF.

The V and J genes are TRBV20-1 and TRBJ2-1; TRBD2 agrees at 10 bases. The germline V gene has CDR1 DFQATT and CDR2 SNEGSKA (reference sequence). V lost 4 bases, J lost 2 bases, and 2 bases stayed unmatched. This CDR3 has 14 residues. The CDR3 loop is CSAISGGPYNEQFF. Written as DNA, the CDR3 is TGCAGTGCTATTAGCGGGGGGCCCTACAATGAGCAGTTCTTC.